The present T cell receptor (beta chain) was sequenced within a study of blood T cell repertoires in COVID-19. Study in general: Donors in the United States, Italy and Spain gave samples during acute or convalescent COVID-19. Nucleic acid was either cDNA or gDNA, and it came from T cells, B-cell-depleted T cells, or PBMCs.

Sequencing was performed with immunoSEQ multiplex PCR; in TCRdb, only in-frame clones are kept and a portion is missing. The sample holds roughly 260,000 clones, about 91% seen once. Participants came from 24 US areas, aged about 18 to 100 years. Participants were placed into cohorts based on the clinical history they reported. Germline V gene lookup returns CDR1 SGHDN and CDR2 FVKESK. The CDR3 has 13 residues. Losses at the gene ends were 4 bases for V and 4 bases for J; bases not matched to a gene: 1. This rearrangement joins TRBV14 to TRBJ1-2; 9 bases are shared with TRBD1. Source material: PBMCs or T cells enriched from blood (not recorded which). The sequence derives from a woman between 25 and 40 years old with acute COVID-19. CDR3 nucleotide sequence: TGTGCCAGCAGCCCGGGACAGGGCTATGGCTACACCTTC. This sequence encodes CASSPGQGYGYTF.